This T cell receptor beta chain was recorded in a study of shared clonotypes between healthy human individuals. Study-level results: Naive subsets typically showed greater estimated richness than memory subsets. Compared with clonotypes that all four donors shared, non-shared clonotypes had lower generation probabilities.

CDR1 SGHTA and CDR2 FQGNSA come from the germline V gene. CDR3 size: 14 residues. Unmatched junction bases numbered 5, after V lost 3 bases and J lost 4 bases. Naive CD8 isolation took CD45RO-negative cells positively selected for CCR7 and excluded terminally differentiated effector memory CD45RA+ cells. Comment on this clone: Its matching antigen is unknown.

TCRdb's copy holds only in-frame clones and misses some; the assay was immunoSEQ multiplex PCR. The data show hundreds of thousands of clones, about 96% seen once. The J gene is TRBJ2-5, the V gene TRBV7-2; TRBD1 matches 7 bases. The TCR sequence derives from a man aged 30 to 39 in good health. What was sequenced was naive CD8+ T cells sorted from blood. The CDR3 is CASSLRGGSETQYF. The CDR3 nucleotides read TGTGCCAGCAGCTTGCGAGGGGGCTCAGAGACCCAGTACTTC.